The 2 T cell receptor beta chains below come from one sample, sequenced in a study of glioma-infiltrating T cells after dendritic cell vaccination. Sequencing was performed with immunoSEQ multiplex PCR; in TCRdb, only in-frame clones are kept and a portion is missing. The data hold roughly 100,000 clones, with roughly 79% observed a single time. Sequenced here: blood, sampled before dendritic cell vaccination. The receptors were sampled from a human donor with glioblastoma.

The sample holds a few counts of this clone. The chain links TRBV30 to TRBJ2-7; 9 bases align to TRBD1. The CDR3 has 13 residues. CDR1 GTSNPN and CDR2 SVGIG come from the germline V gene (reference sequence). V was pared by 3 bases and J by 7 bases, with 7 bases of the junction left unmatched. As DNA, the CDR3 is TGTGCCTGGAGCCGGGACAGGGTGACAGAGCAGTACTTC. Translation gives CAWSRDRVTEQYF.

The J gene is TRBJ2-3, the V gene TRBV10-2; no clear D. CDR3 length: 12 amino acids. CDR1 is WSHSY, CDR2 SAAADI, per germline. Trimming stripped 3 bases from V and 5 bases from J, with 6 bases between. DNA of the CDR3: TGCGCCAGCAGTGACGTTTTAGATACGCAGTATTTT. Its protein product is CASSDVLDTQYF.